This TCR beta chain emerged from a study of T cell repertoires in cytomegalovirus infection. Turning to the study itself: It was the public TCR beta signatures that indicated both CMV infection and matching HLA type.

The CDR3 is 14 amino acids. Germline V lookup: CDR1 SQVTM, CDR2 ANQGSEA. V lost 6 bases and J 4 bases, leaving 13 bases between the germline ends. TCRdb ran MiXCR on the reads and lists one entry per CDR3 protein. The sample has about 680,000 distinct CDR3 sequences, 20% to 25% seen once. The sequenced material came from CD8+ T cells from PBMCs. The chain couples TRBV29-1 to TRBJ2-6, with D possibly being TRBD2 (6 bases). The origin of this receptor is a human donor in good health (CMV status not recorded). Some clones in this sample may be carry-over from other donors' samples. In nucleotides, the CDR3 is TGCAGCGTGGGTGGGGGGTCCGGGGCCAACGTCCTGACTTTC. It codes for CSVGGGSGANVLTF.